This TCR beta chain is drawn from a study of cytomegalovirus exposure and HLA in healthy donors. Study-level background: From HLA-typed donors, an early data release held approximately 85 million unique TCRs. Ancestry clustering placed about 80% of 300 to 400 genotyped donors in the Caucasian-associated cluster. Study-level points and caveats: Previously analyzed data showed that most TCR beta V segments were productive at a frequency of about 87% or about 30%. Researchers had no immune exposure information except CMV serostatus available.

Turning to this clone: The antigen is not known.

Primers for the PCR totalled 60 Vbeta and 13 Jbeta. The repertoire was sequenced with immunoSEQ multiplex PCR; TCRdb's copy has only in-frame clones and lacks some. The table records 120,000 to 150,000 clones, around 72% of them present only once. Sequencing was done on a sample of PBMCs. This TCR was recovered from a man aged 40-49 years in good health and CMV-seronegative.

For the CDR3, the DNA is TGCGCCAGAGACACAGGGGCCACTGAAGCTTTCTTT. Amino acid sequence: CARDTGATEAFF. V and J are TRBV23-1 and TRBJ1-1, with 7 bases fitting TRBD1. TRBV23-1 is noted as an ORF with a role that remains uncertain. V lost 9 bases and J lost 4; bases outside the gene matches: 5. This CDR3 has 12 amino acids.